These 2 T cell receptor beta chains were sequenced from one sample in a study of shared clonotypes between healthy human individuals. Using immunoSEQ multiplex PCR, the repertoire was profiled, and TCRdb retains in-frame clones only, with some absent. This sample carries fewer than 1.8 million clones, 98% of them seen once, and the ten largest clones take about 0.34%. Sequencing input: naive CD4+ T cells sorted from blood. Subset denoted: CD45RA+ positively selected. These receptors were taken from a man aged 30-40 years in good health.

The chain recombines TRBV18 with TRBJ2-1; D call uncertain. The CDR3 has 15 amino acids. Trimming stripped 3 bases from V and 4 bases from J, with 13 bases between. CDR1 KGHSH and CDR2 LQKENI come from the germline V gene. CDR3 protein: CASSPIGLGYNEQFF. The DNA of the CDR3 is TGTGCCAGCTCACCCATAGGGTTAGGATACAATGAGCAGTTCTTC. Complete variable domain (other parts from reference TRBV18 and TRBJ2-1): NAGVMQNPRHLVRRRGQEARLRCSPMKGHSHVYWYRQLPEEGLKFMVYLQKENIIDESGMPKERFSAEFPKEGPSILRIQQVVRGDSAAYFCASSPIGLGYNEQFFGPGTRLTVL.

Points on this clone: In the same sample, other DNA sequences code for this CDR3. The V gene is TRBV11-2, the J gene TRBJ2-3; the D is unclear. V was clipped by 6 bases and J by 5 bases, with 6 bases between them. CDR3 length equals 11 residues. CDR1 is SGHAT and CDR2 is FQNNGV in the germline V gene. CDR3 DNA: TGTGCCAGCAGTTCAGAAGATACGCAGTATTTT. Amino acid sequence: CASSSEDTQYF. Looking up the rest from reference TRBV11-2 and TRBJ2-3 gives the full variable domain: EAGVAQSPRYKIIEKRQSVAFWCNPISGHATLYWYQQILGQGPKLLIQFQNNGVVDDSQLPKDRFSAERLKGVDSTLKIQPAKLEDSAVYLCASSSEDTQYFGPGTRLTVL.